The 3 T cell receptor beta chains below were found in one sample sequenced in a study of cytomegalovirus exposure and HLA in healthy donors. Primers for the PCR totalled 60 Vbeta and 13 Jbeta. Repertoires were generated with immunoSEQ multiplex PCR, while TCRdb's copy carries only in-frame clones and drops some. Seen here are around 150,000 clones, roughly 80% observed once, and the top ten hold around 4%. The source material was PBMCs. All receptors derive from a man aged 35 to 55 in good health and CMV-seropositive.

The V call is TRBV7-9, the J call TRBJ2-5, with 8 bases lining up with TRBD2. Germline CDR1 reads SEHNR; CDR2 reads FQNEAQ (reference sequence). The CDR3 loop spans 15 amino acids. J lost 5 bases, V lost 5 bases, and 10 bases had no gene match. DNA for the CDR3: TGTGCCAGCAGCCATGGGGGGCTAGCGGGTGAGACCCAGTACTTC. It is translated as CASSHGGLAGETQYF.

Here the CDR3 DNA reads TGTGCCAGCAGCCCAGTGGGGGGTTCGCAGTTCTTC. It translates to CASSPVGGSQFF. The V and J genes are TRBV9 and TRBJ2-1; TRBD2 is a possible D gene (6 bases). Germline V gene lookup returns CDR1 SGDLS and CDR2 YYNGEE. V gave up 4 bases and J gave up 12 bases, with 14 bases separating them. The CDR3 has 12 amino acids.

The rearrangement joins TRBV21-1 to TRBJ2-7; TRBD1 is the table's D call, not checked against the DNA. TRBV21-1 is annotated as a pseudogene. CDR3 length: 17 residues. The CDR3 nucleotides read TGTGCCAGCAGCAATCCCCCCCCACGGGACAGCTCCTACGAGCAGTACTTC. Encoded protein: CASSNPPPRDSSYEQYF.